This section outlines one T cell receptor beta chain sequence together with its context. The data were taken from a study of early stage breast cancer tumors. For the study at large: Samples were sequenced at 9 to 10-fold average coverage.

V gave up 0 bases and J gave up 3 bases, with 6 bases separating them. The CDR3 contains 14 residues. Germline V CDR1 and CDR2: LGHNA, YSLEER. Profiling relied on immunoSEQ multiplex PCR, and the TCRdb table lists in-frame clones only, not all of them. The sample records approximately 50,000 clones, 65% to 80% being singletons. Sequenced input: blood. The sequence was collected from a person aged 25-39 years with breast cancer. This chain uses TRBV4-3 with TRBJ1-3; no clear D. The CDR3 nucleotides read TGCGCCAGCAGCCAAGATGCCAGTGGAAACACCATATATTTT. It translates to CASSQDASGNTIYF.